This TCR beta chain emerged from a study of T cells in Graves' hyperthyroidism and ophthalmopathy (dated by TCRdb to about 2019). About the investigation overall: Peripheral blood was sampled at the time of initial diagnosis, prior to any treatment. To identify TCR V-J signatures that set the groups apart, the researchers used a discovery cohort of about a hundred patients, made up of around 42 with Graves' ophthalmopathy and about 60 with stable Graves' hyperthyroidism. Whether ophthalmopathy could be predicted prospectively was tested in an independent validation cohort made up of under 20 hyperthyroidism patients plus 17 patients who later progressed to ophthalmopathy. The 100 or so discovery patients were randomly split 7:3 into training and test sets. In about six Graves' hyperthyroidism patients, the study also compared T-cell repertoires from thyroid tissue with T-cell repertoires from blood. After blood sampling, hyperthyroidism patients were treated with methimazole at a starting dose of 30 mg daily, and ophthalmopathy patients were treated with high-dose intravenous methylprednisolone. The paper describes TCR Vbeta CDR3 sequencing of 120 to 150 peripheral blood samples, made up of roughly 45 ophthalmopathy patients, around 78 hyperthyroidism patients and about 17 progressor patients.

Amplification of TCR beta CDR3 regions was carried out from RNA transcripts. The TCR CDR3 was subjected to a first round of RT-PCR using the HTBI primer set and the Qiagen OneStep RT-PCR kit. The libraries were constructed in a second round of multiplex PCR and then size-selected and purified. The libraries were sequenced on an Illumina HiSeq2000 using paired-end 100 bp reads. The paper's data handling went like this. Raw data were processed with SOAPnuke, discarding reads with adapters, uncalled bases, mean Phred below 15, or no exact constant-primer or identifier match. COPE v1.2.5 was used to merge high-quality paired reads, and clonotypes were defined as unique nucleotide sequences. Clonotypes were aligned to IMGT TRBV, TRBD and TRBJ reference segments using MiTCR v1.1. Only V-J combinations with frequency above 0.0001, covering about 99% of repertoires, were analysed. The TCS score was defined as the ratio of F50 (clonal expansion) to E x V (chaos), calculated using BLOSUM62-based TCRdist between CDR3 peptides within each V-J. Welch's t-statistics and random forest reduced around 550 V-J features to 13, which were used in a naive Bayes classifier (R e1071). TCRdb handled the public reads itself, with Q25 trimming in fastp and clone calling in MiXCR, and kept productive beta chains. Merged by CDR3 protein, the rows form single entries marked with the most common genes and DNA. TCRdb, rather than the study authors, made the V and J calls. Across this sample there are roughly 500,000 distinct CDR3 sequences, with less than 25% seen only once. The ten most abundant clones make up approximately 49% of the sample.

In the ophthalmopathy patients, disease was moderately to severely active, with a Clinical Activity Score of 3 or more, a NOSPECS grade of 4 or more, and a duration of less than 3 months. The study excluded patients with uncontrolled infections, other autoimmune diseases, pregnancy or lactation. Clinical symptoms, serum thyroxine and TRAb, thyroid ultrasound, and orbital computed tomography formed the basis for the diagnoses. PBMCs were separated from roughly 9.6 ml of fresh peripheral blood using Ficoll-Paque density gradient centrifugation. Total RNA was extracted with Trizol reagent, and quality was checked on an Agilent 2100 Bioanalyzer. This clonotype was seen just once. Its antigen is still unknown. Base qualities are not provided; no much larger clone lies one nucleotide away. One read alone is a weak basis. Points the paper makes about the study in general: During validation, the model predicted progression to ophthalmopathy a median of around six months ahead of onset, with almost 71% sensitivity and about 75% specificity. No statistical method was used to fix the sample size in advance, and group allocation was not hidden from the investigators. Most expanded thyroid clonotypes (frequency above 0.001) were also found in blood, which suggests that blood repertoires may mirror thyroid immune responses. In cross-validation, a model built on a 13 V-J signature told ophthalmopathy apart from stable hyperthyroidism with under 90% sensitivity and approximately 81% specificity, and in testing the same model reached 80%/75%.

This TCR was sampled from a woman in her 70s with Graves' ophthalmopathy. Sequencing was done on a sample of blood.

The CDR3 corresponds to CASAAYEQYF. The sequenced DNA is TGCGCCAGCGCGGCCTACGAGCAGTACTTC. Recombination linked TRBV10-1 to TRBJ2-7; the D segment cannot be called with confidence. There are 10 amino acids in the CDR3, from cysteine to phenylalanine inclusive. This entry keeps only the CDR3 DNA: 30 bases, framed from base 1. Between the V and J ends, shortened by 8 bases and 2 bases respectively, the junction contains 4 bases. For CDR1 and CDR2, the germline V gene (reference sequence) lists WNHNN and SYGVQD.